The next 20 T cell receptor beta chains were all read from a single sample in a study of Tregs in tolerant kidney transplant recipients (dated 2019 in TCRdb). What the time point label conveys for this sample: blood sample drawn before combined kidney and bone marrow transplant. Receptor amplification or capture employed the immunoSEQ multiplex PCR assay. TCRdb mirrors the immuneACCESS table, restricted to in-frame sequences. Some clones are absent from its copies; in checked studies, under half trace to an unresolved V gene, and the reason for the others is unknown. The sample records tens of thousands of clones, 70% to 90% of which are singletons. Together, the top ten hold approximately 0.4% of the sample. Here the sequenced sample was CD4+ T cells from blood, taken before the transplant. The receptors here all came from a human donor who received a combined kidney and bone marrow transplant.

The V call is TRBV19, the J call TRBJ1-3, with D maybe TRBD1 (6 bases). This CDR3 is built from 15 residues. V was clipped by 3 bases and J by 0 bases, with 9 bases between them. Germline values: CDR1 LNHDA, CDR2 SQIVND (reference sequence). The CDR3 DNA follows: TGTGCCAGTAGTATCCTGACAGGCTCTGGAAACACCATATATTTT. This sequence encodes CASSILTGSGNTIYF. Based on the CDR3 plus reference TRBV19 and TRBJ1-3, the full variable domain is DGGITQSPKYLFRKEGQNVTLSCEQNLNHDAMYWYRQDPGQGLRLIYYSQIVNDFQKGDIAEGYSVSREKKESFPLTVTSAQKNPTAFYLCASSILTGSGNTIYFGEGSWLTVV.

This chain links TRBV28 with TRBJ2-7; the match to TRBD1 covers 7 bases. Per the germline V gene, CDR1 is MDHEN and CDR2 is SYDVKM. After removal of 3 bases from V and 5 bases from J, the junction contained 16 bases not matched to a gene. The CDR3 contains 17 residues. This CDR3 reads CASSFAAPPGQRDEQYF. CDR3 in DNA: TGTGCCAGCAGTTTCGCGGCCCCACCGGGACAGAGGGACGAGCAGTACTTC. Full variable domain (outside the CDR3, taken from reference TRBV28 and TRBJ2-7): DVKVTQSSRYLVKRTGEKVFLECVQDMDHENMFWYRQDPGLGLRLIYFSYDVKMKEKGDIPEGYSVSREKKERFSLILESASTNQTSMYLCASSFAAPPGQRDEQYFGPGTRLTVT.

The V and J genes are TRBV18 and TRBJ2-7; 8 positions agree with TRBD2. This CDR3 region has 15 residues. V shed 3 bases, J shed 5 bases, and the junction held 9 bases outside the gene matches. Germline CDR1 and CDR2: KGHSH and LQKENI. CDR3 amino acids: CASSPPGRAGNEQYF. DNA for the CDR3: TGTGCCAGCTCACCTCCCGGGAGGGCCGGTAACGAGCAGTACTTC.

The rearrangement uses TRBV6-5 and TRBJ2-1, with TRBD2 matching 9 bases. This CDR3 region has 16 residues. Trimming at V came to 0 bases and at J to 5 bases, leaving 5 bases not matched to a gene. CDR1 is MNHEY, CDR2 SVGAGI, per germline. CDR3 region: CASSYSRASGNNEQFF. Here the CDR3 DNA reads TGTGCCAGCAGTTACTCACGGGCTAGCGGGAACAATGAGCAGTTCTTC.

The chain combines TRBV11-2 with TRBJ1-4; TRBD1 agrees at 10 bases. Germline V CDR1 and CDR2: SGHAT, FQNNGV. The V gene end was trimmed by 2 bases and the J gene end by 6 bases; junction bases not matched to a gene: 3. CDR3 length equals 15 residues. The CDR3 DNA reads TGTGCCAGCAGCTTAATCGGGACAGGGGATGAAAAACTGTTTTTT. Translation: CASSLIGTGDEKLFF.

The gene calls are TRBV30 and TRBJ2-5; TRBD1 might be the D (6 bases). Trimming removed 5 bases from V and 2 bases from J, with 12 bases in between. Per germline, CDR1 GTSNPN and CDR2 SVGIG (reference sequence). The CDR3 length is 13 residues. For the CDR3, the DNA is TGTGCCTGGCGGAGGACAGTACAAGAGACCCAGTACTTC. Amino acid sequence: CAWRRTVQETQYF.

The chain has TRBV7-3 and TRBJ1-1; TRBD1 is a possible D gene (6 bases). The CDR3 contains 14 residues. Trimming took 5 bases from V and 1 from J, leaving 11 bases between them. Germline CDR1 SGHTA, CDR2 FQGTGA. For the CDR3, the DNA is TGTGCCAGCAGCCCGGGGACAACGAACACTGAAGCTTTCTTT. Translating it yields CASSPGTTNTEAFF.

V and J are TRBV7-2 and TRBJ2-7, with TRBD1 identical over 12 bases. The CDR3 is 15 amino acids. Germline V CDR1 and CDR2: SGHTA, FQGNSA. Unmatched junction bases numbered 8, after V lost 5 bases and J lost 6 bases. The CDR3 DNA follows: TGTGCCAGCAGCGTGACCGGGACAGGGGGCTTCGAGCAGTACTTC. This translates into CASSVTGTGGFEQYF.

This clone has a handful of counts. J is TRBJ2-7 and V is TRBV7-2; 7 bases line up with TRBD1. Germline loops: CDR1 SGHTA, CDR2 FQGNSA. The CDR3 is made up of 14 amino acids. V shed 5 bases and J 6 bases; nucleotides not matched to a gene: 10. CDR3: CASSVSGTVREQYF. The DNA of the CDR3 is TGTGCCAGCAGCGTCTCCGGGACAGTGCGCGAGCAGTACTTC. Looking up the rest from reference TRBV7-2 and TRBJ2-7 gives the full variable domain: GAGVSQSPSNKVTEKGKDVELRCDPISGHTALYWYRQSLGQGLEFLIYFQGNSAPDKSGLPSDRFSAERTGGSVSTLTIQRTQQEDSAVYLCASSVSGTVREQYFGPGTRLTVT.

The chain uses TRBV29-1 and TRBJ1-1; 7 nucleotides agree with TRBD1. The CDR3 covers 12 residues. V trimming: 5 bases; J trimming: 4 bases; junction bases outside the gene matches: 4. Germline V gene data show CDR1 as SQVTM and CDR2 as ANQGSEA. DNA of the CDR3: TGCAGCGTTCAGGGGGTATCCACTGAAGCTTTCTTT. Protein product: CSVQGVSTEAFF.

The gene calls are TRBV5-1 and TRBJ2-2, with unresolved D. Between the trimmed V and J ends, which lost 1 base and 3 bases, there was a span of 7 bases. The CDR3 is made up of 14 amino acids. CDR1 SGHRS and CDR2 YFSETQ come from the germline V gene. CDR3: CASSLSLDTGELFF. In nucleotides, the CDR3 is TGCGCCAGCAGCTTGAGCCTCGACACCGGGGAGCTGTTTTTT. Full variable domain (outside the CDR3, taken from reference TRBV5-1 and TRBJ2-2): KAGVTQTPRYLIKTRGQQVTLSCSPISGHRSVSWYQQTPGQGLQFLFEYFSETQRNKGNFPGRFSGRQFSNSRSEMNVSTLELGDSALYLCASSLSLDTGELFFGEGSRLTVL.

As DNA, the CDR3 is TGTGCCAGCTCACCGACAGTCGAAAGCTCCTACGAGCAGTACTTC. Translating it yields CASSPTVESSYEQYF. The V gene is TRBV18, the J gene TRBJ2-7; D perhaps matches TRBD1 (5 bases). V dropped 3 bases and J dropped 0 bases, with 12 bases sitting between them. The CDR3 covers 15 residues. The germline V gene has CDR1 KGHSH and CDR2 LQKENI.

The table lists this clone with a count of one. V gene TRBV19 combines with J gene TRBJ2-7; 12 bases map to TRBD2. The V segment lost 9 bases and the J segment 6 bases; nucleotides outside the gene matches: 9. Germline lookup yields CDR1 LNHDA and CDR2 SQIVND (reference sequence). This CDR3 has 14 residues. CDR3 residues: CASGRLAGVTEQYF. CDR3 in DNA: TGTGCCAGCGGACGACTAGCGGGAGTCACCGAGCAGTACTTC.

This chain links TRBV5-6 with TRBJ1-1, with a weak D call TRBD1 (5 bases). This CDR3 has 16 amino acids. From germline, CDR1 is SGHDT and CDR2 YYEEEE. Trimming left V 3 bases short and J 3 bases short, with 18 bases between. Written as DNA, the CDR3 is TGTGCCAGCAGCTCCCCCGGACAAGCCCTCTACACTGAAGCTTTCTTT. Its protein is CASSSPGQALYTEAFF.

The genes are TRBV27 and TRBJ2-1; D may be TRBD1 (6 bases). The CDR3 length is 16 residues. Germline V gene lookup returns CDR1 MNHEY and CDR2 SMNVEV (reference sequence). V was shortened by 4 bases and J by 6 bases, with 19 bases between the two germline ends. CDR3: CASSSGSTGFVNEQFF. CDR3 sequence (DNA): TGTGCCAGCAGTTCAGGTTCAACAGGGTTTGTCAATGAGCAGTTCTTC.

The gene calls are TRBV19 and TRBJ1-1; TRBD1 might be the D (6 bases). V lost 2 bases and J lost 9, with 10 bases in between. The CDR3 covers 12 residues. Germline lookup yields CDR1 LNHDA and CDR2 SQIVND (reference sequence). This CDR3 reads CASSIRGGKAFF. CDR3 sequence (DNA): TGTGCCAGTAGTATAAGGGGGGGGAAAGCTTTCTTT.

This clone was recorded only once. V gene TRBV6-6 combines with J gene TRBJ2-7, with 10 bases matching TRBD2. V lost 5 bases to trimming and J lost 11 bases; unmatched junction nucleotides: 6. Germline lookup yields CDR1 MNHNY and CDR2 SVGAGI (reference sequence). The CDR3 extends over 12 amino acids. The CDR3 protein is CASSPTGLAEYF. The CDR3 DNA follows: TGTGCCAGCAGTCCCACAGGACTAGCGGAGTACTTC.

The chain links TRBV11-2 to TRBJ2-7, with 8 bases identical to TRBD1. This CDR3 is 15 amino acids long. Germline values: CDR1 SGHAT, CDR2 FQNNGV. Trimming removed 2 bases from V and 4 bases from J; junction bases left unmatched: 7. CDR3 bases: TGTGCCAGCAGCTTATCGACAGGGGAAGTTTACGAGCAGTACTTC. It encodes CASSLSTGEVYEQYF. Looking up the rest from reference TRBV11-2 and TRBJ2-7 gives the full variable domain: EAGVAQSPRYKIIEKRQSVAFWCNPISGHATLYWYQQILGQGPKLLIQFQNNGVVDDSQLPKDRFSAERLKGVDSTLKIQPAKLEDSAVYLCASSLSTGEVYEQYFGPGTRLTVT.

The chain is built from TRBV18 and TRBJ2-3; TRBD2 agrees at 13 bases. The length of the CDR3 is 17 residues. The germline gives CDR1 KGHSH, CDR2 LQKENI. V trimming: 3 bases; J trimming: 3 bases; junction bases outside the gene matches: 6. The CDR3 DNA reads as TGTGCCAGCTCACCCCTGACGGGACTAGCGGGAACAGATACGCAGTATTTT. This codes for CASSPLTGLAGTDTQYF. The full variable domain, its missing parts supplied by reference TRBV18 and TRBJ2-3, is NAGVMQNPRHLVRRRGQEARLRCSPMKGHSHVYWYRQLPEEGLKFMVYLQKENIIDESGMPKERFSAEFPKEGPSILRIQQVVRGDSAAYFCASSPLTGLAGTDTQYFGPGTRLTVL.

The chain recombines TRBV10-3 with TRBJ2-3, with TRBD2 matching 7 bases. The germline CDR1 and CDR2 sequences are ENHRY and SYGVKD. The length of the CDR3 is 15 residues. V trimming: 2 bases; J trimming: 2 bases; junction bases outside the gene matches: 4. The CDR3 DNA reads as TGTGCCATCAGTGAGAGTGGGAGGGCCACAGATACGCAGTATTTT. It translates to CAISESGRATDTQYF.